The clone carrying this TCR beta chain showed up many times. Its antigen is still unknown. This entry comes from a study of T cells in Graves' hyperthyroidism and ophthalmopathy. Study-level points and caveats: Most expanded thyroid clonotypes above 0.001 also appeared in blood.

The V gene's germline CDR1 is MDHEN and CDR2 SYDVKM. Trimming removed 1 base at V and 8 bases at J, with 11 bases between. The length of the CDR3 is 14 residues. RNA transcripts gave rise to amplified TCR beta CDR3 regions. First-round RT-PCR with HTBI primers amplified the TCR CDR3 region. TCRdb reprocessed the multiplex PCR reads with MiXCR, giving one entry per CDR3 protein. The table records around 340,000 distinct CDR3 sequences, approximately 13% of them present only once. The clonotype was recovered from a woman aged 25 to 39 with Graves' hyperthyroidism. Specimen: blood. The gene calls are TRBV28 and TRBJ1-4, with D tentatively TRBD1 (6 bases). The DNA of the CDR3 is TGTGCCAGCAGTTTATTGGGCAGGGGAGAAAAACTGTTTTTT. As protein: CASSLLGRGEKLFF.